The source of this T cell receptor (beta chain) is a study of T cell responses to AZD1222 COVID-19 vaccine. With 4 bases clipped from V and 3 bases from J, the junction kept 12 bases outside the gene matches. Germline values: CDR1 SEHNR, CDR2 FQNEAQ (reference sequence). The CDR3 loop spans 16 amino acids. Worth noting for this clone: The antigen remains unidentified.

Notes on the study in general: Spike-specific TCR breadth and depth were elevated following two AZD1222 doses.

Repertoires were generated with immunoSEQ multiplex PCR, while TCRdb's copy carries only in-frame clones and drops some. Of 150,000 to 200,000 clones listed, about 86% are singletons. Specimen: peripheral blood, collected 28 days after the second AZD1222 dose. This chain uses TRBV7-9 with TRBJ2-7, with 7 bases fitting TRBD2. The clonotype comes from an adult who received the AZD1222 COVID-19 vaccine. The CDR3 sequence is CASSSFAGTMIYEQYF. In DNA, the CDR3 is TGTGCCAGCAGCTCCTTCGCGGGGACTATGATCTACGAGCAGTACTTC.